This is a list of T cell receptor beta chains from one sample in a study of T cell repertoires in cytomegalovirus infection. Their specific antigens are unknown. TCRdb recomputed calls from the reads with MiXCR, one row per CDR3 protein. Among approximately 990,000 distinct CDR3 sequences listed, 30% to 40% were seen once. The sample in question was cultured CD8+ T cells from PBMCs, obtained from culture after CMV antigen stimulation. Receptors were obtained from a human donor in good health (CMV status not recorded). Some clones in this sample may be carry-over from other donors' samples. The CDR3 runs from the conserved cysteine through the conserved F or W. The D gene is left open where the match is weak. The listing skips clone size in some rows; elsewhere it reads once, few, many or a size class.

abundance: few; j_gene: TRBJ2-5; v_gene: TRBV25-1; d_gene: TRBD1; CDR3aa: CASGPKTGSGETQYF; CDR3nt: TGTGCCAGCGGCCCAAAGACAGGGAGTGGGGAGACCCAGTACTTC
abundance: NA; j_gene: TRBJ1-2; v_gene: TRBV5-6; d_gene: TRBD1; CDR3aa: CASSAGQEYGYTF; CDR3nt: TGTGCCAGCAGCGCGGGACAGGAATATGGCTACACCTTC
abundance: NA; j_gene: TRBJ1-1; v_gene: TRBV6-5; d_gene: TRBD1; CDR3aa: CASSTGTGYLNTEAFF; CDR3nt: TGTGCCAGCAGCACCGGGACAGGGTACCTGAACACTGAAGCTTTCTTT
abundance: few; j_gene: TRBJ2-7; v_gene: TRBV7-8; d_gene: TRBD2; CDR3aa: CASSLVGRIYEQYF; CDR3nt: TGTGCCAGCAGCTTAGTCGGGAGGATCTACGAGCAGTACTTC
abundance: few; j_gene: TRBJ2-5; v_gene: TRBV6-5; d_gene: TRBD1; CDR3aa: CASSYSGQGLWQTQYF; CDR3nt: TGTGCCAGCAGTTACTCTGGACAGGGGTTGTGGCAGACCCAGTACTTC
abundance: NA; j_gene: TRBJ2-1; v_gene: TRBV14; d_gene: TRBD1; CDR3aa: CASSQPPGGNEQFF; CDR3nt: TGTGCCAGCAGTCAGCCCCCAGGGGGCAATGAGCAGTTCTTC
abundance: few; j_gene: TRBJ2-1; v_gene: TRBV12-3/TRBV12-4; d_gene: NA; CDR3aa: CASSFRDIPYNEQFF; CDR3nt: TGTGCCAGCAGTTTTAGGGACATCCCATACAATGAGCAGTTCTTC
abundance: few; j_gene: TRBJ2-5; v_gene: TRBV27; d_gene: TRBD1; CDR3aa: CASSTTGGETQYF; CDR3nt: TGTGCCAGCAGCACGACAGGGGGGGAGACCCAGTACTTC
abundance: many; j_gene: TRBJ2-1; v_gene: TRBV12-3/TRBV12-4; d_gene: NA; CDR3aa: CASSLKRYNEQFF; CDR3nt: TGTGCCAGCAGTTTGAAACGGTACAATGAGCAGTTCTTC
abundance: few; j_gene: TRBJ2-1; v_gene: TRBV14; d_gene: TRBD2; CDR3aa: CASSRWRGGSDEQFF; CDR3nt: TGTGCCAGCAGCCGCTGGCGGGGGGGCTCGGATGAGCAGTTCTTC
abundance: NA; j_gene: TRBJ2-3; v_gene: TRBV12-5; d_gene: NA; CDR3aa: CASGQSIRTSTDTQYF; CDR3nt: TGTGCTAGTGGACAATCCATTAGGACTAGCACAGATACGCAGTATTTT
abundance: few; j_gene: TRBJ2-2; v_gene: TRBV7-9; d_gene: TRBD1; CDR3aa: CASTPRTGSTGELFF; CDR3nt: TGTGCCAGCACCCCTAGGACAGGATCGACGGGGGAGCTGTTTTTT
abundance: NA; j_gene: TRBJ2-3; v_gene: TRBV20-1; d_gene: TRBD2; CDR3aa: CSARVGQISRLATDTQYF; CDR3nt: TGCAGTGCTAGAGTGGGGCAAATTTCGAGACTAGCTACTGATACGCAGTATTTT
abundance: NA; j_gene: TRBJ1-6; v_gene: TRBV6-1; d_gene: NA; CDR3aa: CASSDRHPTPLHF; CDR3nt: TGTGCCAGCAGTGATCGACACCCGACACCCCTCCACTTT
abundance: NA; j_gene: TRBJ2-1; v_gene: TRBV6-1; d_gene: NA; CDR3aa: CASSPKGGGLGELFF; CDR3nt: TGTGCCAGCAGTCCGAAGGGGGGGGGCCTGGGTGAGCTGTTCTTC
abundance: few; j_gene: TRBJ2-5; v_gene: TRBV27; d_gene: NA; CDR3aa: CASSPLRTGADLTETQYF; CDR3nt: TGTGCCAGCAGTCCCCTCCGAACCGGGGCGGACCTCACGGAGACCCAGTACTTC
abundance: many; j_gene: TRBJ2-7; v_gene: TRBV7-8; d_gene: NA; CDR3aa: CASSLVPDPTYEQYF; CDR3nt: TGTGCCAGCAGCTTAGTACCGGACCCGACCTACGAGCAGTACTTC
abundance: few; j_gene: TRBJ2-1; v_gene: TRBV10-3; d_gene: NA; CDR3aa: CAISLDSFSYNEQFF; CDR3nt: TGTGCCATCAGTTTGGACAGTTTTTCCTACAATGAGCAGTTCTTC
abundance: NA; j_gene: TRBJ1-5; v_gene: TRBV5-6; d_gene: TRBD1; CDR3aa: CASSYSGTGKVSNQPQHF; CDR3nt: TGTGCCAGTAGCTATTCCGGGACAGGGAAGGTTTCTAATCAGCCCCAGCATTTT
abundance: NA; j_gene: TRBJ2-7; v_gene: TRBV27; d_gene: NA; CDR3aa: CASQPGHLRDEQYF; CDR3nt: TGTGCCAGCCAACCGGGACACCTCCGGGACGAGCAGTACTTC
abundance: few; j_gene: TRBJ1-5; v_gene: TRBV28; d_gene: NA; CDR3aa: CASTVRGISNQPQHF; CDR3nt: TGTGCCAGCACCGTAAGGGGAATTAGCAATCAGCCCCAGCATTTT
abundance: few; j_gene: TRBJ1-6; v_gene: TRBV2; d_gene: NA; CDR3aa: CASSDNPLNLEDSPLHF; CDR3nt: TGTGCCAGCAGTGATAACCCATTGAACCTCGAGGATTCACCCCTCCACTTT
abundance: many; j_gene: TRBJ2-3; v_gene: TRBV11-2; d_gene: NA; CDR3aa: CASSLDLSQSGTDTQYF; CDR3nt: TGTGCCAGCAGCTTAGATTTAAGCCAAAGTGGGACAGATACGCAGTATTTT
abundance: NA; j_gene: TRBJ1-1; v_gene: TRBV20-1; d_gene: NA; CDR3aa: CSGRTRSTEAFF; CDR3nt: TGCAGTGGGCGCACAAGGTCCACTGAAGCTTTCTTT
abundance: many; j_gene: TRBJ1-1; v_gene: TRBV6-5; d_gene: TRBD1; CDR3aa: CASSYESQTGLGSEAFF; CDR3nt: TGTGCCAGCAGTTACGAGAGCCAGACAGGGTTGGGGTCTGAAGCTTTCTTT
abundance: NA; j_gene: TRBJ1-5; v_gene: TRBV12-3/TRBV12-4; d_gene: TRBD1; CDR3aa: CASSLVRDREEGNQPQHF; CDR3nt: TGTGCCAGCAGTTTAGTTAGGGACAGGGAAGAGGGCAATCAGCCCCAGCATTTT
abundance: NA; j_gene: TRBJ1-5; v_gene: TRBV27; d_gene: TRBD1; CDR3aa: CATRQGREQPQHF; CDR3nt: TGTGCCACCCGACAGGGGCGTGAGCAGCCCCAGCATTTT
abundance: many; j_gene: TRBJ1-4; v_gene: TRBV7-9; d_gene: NA; CDR3aa: CASSLVSGTNEKLFF; CDR3nt: TGTGCCAGCAGCTTAGTTTCAGGAACAAATGAAAAACTGTTTTTT
abundance: NA; j_gene: TRBJ2-1; v_gene: TRBV7-4; d_gene: TRBD1; CDR3aa: CASSGWDRGQEQFF; CDR3nt: TGTGCCAGCAGCGGGTGGGACAGGGGACAAGAGCAGTTCTTC
abundance: few; j_gene: TRBJ2-5; v_gene: TRBV6-5; d_gene: TRBD2; CDR3aa: CASSFSSGVETQYF; CDR3nt: TGTGCCAGCAGTTTCTCTAGCGGGGTAGAGACCCAGTACTTC
abundance: NA; j_gene: TRBJ2-2; v_gene: TRBV6-5; d_gene: NA; CDR3aa: CASSYSWGPGELFF; CDR3nt: TGTGCCAGCAGTTACTCATGGGGTCCCGGGGAGCTGTTTTTT
abundance: NA; j_gene: TRBJ2-1; v_gene: TRBV12-3/TRBV12-4; d_gene: TRBD2; CDR3aa: CASSRNPTSGGPESEQFF; CDR3nt: TGTGCCAGCAGCCGTAACCCCACTAGCGGGGGACCTGAGTCTGAGCAGTTCTTC
abundance: many; j_gene: TRBJ2-2; v_gene: TRBV5-4; d_gene: TRBD1; CDR3aa: CASDRGGTGELFF; CDR3nt: TGTGCCAGCGACAGGGGAGGCACCGGGGAGCTGTTTTTT
abundance: NA; j_gene: TRBJ2-7; v_gene: TRBV11-1; d_gene: TRBD2; CDR3aa: CASSWTSGTYEQYF; CDR3nt: TGTGCCAGCAGCTGGACTAGCGGTACCTACGAGCAGTACTTC
abundance: NA; j_gene: TRBJ2-3; v_gene: TRBV12-3/TRBV12-4; d_gene: NA; CDR3aa: CASSPLEGEGGTGDTQYF; CDR3nt: TGTGCCAGCAGTCCGCTGGAGGGGGAGGGGGGCACGGGGGATACGCAGTATTTT
abundance: NA; j_gene: TRBJ2-7; v_gene: TRBV12-3/TRBV12-4; d_gene: NA; CDR3aa: CASRTQESSYEQYF; CDR3nt: TGTGCCAGCAGAACACAGGAGAGCTCCTACGAGCAGTACTTC
abundance: NA; j_gene: TRBJ2-7; v_gene: TRBV12-3/TRBV12-4; d_gene: TRBD1; CDR3aa: CASSFARGIYEQYF; CDR3nt: TGTGCCAGCAGTTTTGCCAGGGGGATCTACGAGCAGTACTTC
abundance: many; j_gene: TRBJ2-2; v_gene: TRBV5-5; d_gene: TRBD2; CDR3aa: CASSPSLAGGLVIGELFF; CDR3nt: TGTGCCAGCAGCCCCTCGCTAGCGGGGGGGCTGGTTATCGGGGAGCTGTTTTTT
abundance: NA; j_gene: TRBJ1-5; v_gene: TRBV19; d_gene: NA; CDR3aa: CASSILGQRTYSNQPQHF; CDR3nt: TGTGCCAGTAGTATACTTGGACAGAGGACTTATAGCAATCAGCCCCAGCATTTT
abundance: many; j_gene: TRBJ2-7; v_gene: TRBV27; d_gene: NA; CDR3aa: CASSLVGGSYEQYF; CDR3nt: TGTGCCAGCAGCCTCGTGGGGGGATCCTACGAGCAGTACTTC
abundance: NA; j_gene: TRBJ2-1; v_gene: TRBV9; d_gene: TRBD2; CDR3aa: CASSALAGINEQFF; CDR3nt: TGTGCCAGCAGCGCCCTAGCGGGGATCAATGAGCAGTTCTTC
abundance: once; j_gene: TRBJ2-2; v_gene: TRBV20-1; d_gene: NA; CDR3aa: CSARDAPGSREGELFF; CDR3nt: TGCAGTGCTAGAGATGCCCCAGGTAGCAGAGAGGGGGAGCTGTTTTTT
abundance: NA; j_gene: TRBJ2-1; v_gene: TRBV19; d_gene: TRBD1; CDR3aa: CASSIEGDRGLYSYNEQFF; CDR3nt: TGTGCCAGTAGTATAGAAGGGGACAGGGGGCTATACTCCTACAATGAGCAGTTCTTC